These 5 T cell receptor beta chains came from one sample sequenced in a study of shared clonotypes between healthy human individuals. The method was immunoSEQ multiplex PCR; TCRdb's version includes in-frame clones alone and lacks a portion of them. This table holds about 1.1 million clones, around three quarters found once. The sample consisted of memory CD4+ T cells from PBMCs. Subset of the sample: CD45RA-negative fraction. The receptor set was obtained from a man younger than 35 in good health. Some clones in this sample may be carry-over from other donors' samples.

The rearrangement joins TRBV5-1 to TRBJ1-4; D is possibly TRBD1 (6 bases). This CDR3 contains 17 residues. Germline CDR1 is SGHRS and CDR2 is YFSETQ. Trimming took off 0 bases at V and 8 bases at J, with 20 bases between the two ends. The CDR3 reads CASSLGDTVISQEKLFF. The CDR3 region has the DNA TGCGCCAGCAGCTTGGGGGACACCGTCATCTCCCAAGAAAAACTGTTTTTT. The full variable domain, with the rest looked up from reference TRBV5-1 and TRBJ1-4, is KAGVTQTPRYLIKTRGQQVTLSCSPISGHRSVSWYQQTPGQGLQFLFEYFSETQRNKGNFPGRFSGRQFSNSRSEMNVSTLELGDSALYLCASSLGDTVISQEKLFFGSGTQLSVL.

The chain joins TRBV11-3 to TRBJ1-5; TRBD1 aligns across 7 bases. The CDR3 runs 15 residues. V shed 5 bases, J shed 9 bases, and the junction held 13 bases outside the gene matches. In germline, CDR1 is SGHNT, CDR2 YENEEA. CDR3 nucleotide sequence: TGTGCCAGCAGCCCTATAGGACAGGAAAGAGGGCCCCAGCATTTT. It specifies CASSPIGQERGPQHF.

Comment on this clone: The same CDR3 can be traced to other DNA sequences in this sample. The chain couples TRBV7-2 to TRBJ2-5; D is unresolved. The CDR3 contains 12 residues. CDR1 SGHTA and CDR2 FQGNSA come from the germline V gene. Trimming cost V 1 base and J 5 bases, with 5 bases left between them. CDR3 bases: TGTGCCAGCAGCTTAGTTGGGGAGACCCAGTACTTC. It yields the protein CASSLVGETQYF.

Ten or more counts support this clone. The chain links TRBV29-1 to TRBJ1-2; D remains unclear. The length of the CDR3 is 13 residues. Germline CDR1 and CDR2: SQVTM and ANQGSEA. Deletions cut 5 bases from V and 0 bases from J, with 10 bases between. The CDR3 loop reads CSVTEGPNYGYTF. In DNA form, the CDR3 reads TGCAGCGTTACGGAGGGCCCTAACTATGGCTACACCTTC.

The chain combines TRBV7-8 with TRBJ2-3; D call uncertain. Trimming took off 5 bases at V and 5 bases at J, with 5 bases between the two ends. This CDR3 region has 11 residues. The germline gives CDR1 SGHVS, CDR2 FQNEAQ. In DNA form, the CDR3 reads TGTGCCAGCAGCCGAAGAGATACGCAGTATTTT. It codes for CASSRRDTQYF.